This TCR beta chain was sequenced during a study of cytomegalovirus exposure and HLA in healthy donors. Study-level findings and limits: When a later analysis compared HLA-associated TCR beta chains with equally common others, the HLA-associated chains turned out to be more clonally expanded and to have lower generation probabilities.

Researchers ran the PCR with 60 Vbeta and 13 Jbeta primers. Using immunoSEQ multiplex PCR, the repertoire was profiled, and TCRdb retains in-frame clones only, with some absent. The sample holds 150,000 to 200,000 clones; more than 65% are singletons and the top ten take under 2%. Of note for this clone: Its specificity is not known. Distinct nucleotide sequences in the sample also encode this CDR3.

The CDR3 totals 13 residues. The germline gives CDR1 GTSNPN, CDR2 SVGIG (reference sequence). The V segment lost 3 bases and the J segment 10 bases; nucleotides outside the gene matches: 6. The gene calls are TRBV30 and TRBJ2-1; the match to TRBD1 covers 10 bases. This TCR was sampled from a girl aged 5-17 years in good health and CMV-seropositive. Sequencing was carried out using PBMCs. The CDR3 spells CAWRTGGASEQFF. The DNA for the CDR3 is TGTGCCTGGAGGACAGGGGGCGCGTCCGAGCAGTTCTTC. Based on the CDR3 plus reference TRBV30 and TRBJ2-1, the full variable domain is SQTIHQWPATLVQPVGSPLSLECTVEGTSNPNLYWYRQAAGRGLQLLFYSVGIGQISSEVPQNLSASRPQDRQFILSSKKLLLSDSGFYLCAWRTGGASEQFFGPGTRLTVL.